This TCR beta chain was retrieved from a study of control samples from healthy donors and cancer patients. TCRdb's copy holds only in-frame clones and misses some; the assay was immunoSEQ multiplex PCR. The data show approximately 82,000 clones, under 95% seen once. Germline V CDR1 and CDR2: SGHDN, FVKESK. The CDR3 is 16 residues long. V shed 2 bases, J shed 4 bases, and the junction held 7 bases outside the gene matches. The receptor was isolated from a woman aged 40 to 55 with lung cancer. This rearrangement joins TRBV14 to TRBJ1-1; TRBD1 aligns across 10 bases. Specimen: PBMCs. CDR3 nucleotide sequence: TGTGCCAGCAGCCAATGGGACAGGGGTTATGGCACTGAAGCTTTCTTT. As protein: CASSQWDRGYGTEAFF.